This record concerns one T cell receptor (beta chain) sequence. Recovered status in Cohort 3 required two negative PCRs, clearance, or symptom resolution. The data stem from a study of blood T cell repertoires in COVID-19. On the study more broadly: Material from acute and convalescent COVID-19 was sourced from the United States, Italy and Spain. T cells, B-cell-depleted T cells, or PBMCs provided the cDNA or gDNA that served as material.

In the original analysis: From reference gene primer amplification, estimates of nucleated cell counts were derived. The table came from immunoSEQ multiplex PCR; TCRdb's copy has only in-frame clones and leaves some out. That table gives V, J and clone size, and the DNA gave D and trimming. The sample contains roughly 240,000 clones, about 83% of which appear only once. The length of the CDR3 is 18 residues. Germline V gene data show CDR1 as MDHEN and CDR2 as SYDVKM. The trim removed 5 bases at V and 5 bases at J, leaving 13 bases unmatched. The origin of this receptor is a woman between 45 and 60 years old who had recovered from COVID-19. Sequencing input: PBMCs or T cells enriched from blood (not recorded which). The chain combines TRBV28 with TRBJ2-5; 14 positions match TRBD2. CDR3 loop: CASSPLHGLAGGGETQYF. The CDR3 DNA sequence: TGTGCCAGCAGTCCCTTACATGGACTAGCGGGAGGTGGGGAGACCCAGTACTTC.